This T cell receptor beta chain originates from a study of blood T cell repertoires in COVID-19. Whole-study context: Specimens from acute and convalescent COVID-19 originated in the United States, Italy and Spain.

Cohorts were based on clinical histories the participants reported. This clone was seen a few times. The junction departs from the called germline gene at one end, perhaps through a read error. Authors' methods: Using reference gene primer amplification, nucleated cell counts were estimated. Sequencing was performed with immunoSEQ multiplex PCR; in TCRdb, only in-frame clones are kept and a portion is missing. V, J and clone size were drawn from that table, and D and trimming were deduced from the DNA. The sample has 150,000 or so clones; about 90% are singletons. Germline CDR1 reads MGHRA; CDR2 reads YSYEKL. This CDR3 has 15 residues.

The sequence was obtained from a human donor with acute COVID-19. The donor label of this sample is uncertain. This chain links TRBV4-1 with TRBJ2-7, with 10 nucleotides matching TRBD1. The sequencing sample was made of PBMCs or T cells enriched from blood (not recorded which). The DNA for the CDR3 is TGCGCCAGCAGCCACCCGACAGGGGGCGGCTACGAGCGGTACTTC. It encodes CASSHPTGGGYERYF.